The source of this T cell receptor (beta chain) is a study of T cell responses to AZD1222 COVID-19 vaccine. In the study overall: Analyses pooled second doses at about 4 or about 12 weeks. Study-level points and caveats: Among spike-specific TCRs, nearly half reportedly target unmutated variant regions. Regions 160-218 and 743-854 dominated among vaccine-associated CD4 TCRs spanning spike.

Libraries were prepared by immunoSEQ multiplex PCR; TCRdb keeps only in-frame clonotypes and omits some of them. Of approximately 110,000 clones in the sample, approximately 84% are singletons; the top ten hold around 7.7%. CDR1 is GTSNPN and CDR2 is SVGIG in the germline V gene (reference sequence). This CDR3 contains 13 residues. The ends were cut back, 2 bases at V and 4 bases at J, with 11 bases in the middle. On this clone: The antigen remains unidentified.

This chain connects TRBV30 to TRBJ1-2; tentative D call: TRBD1 (6 bases). The sequence derives from an adult in good health. The source was peripheral blood, collected on day 0 of AZD1222 vaccination. The CDR3 DNA is TGTGCCTGGAGTCCCGGGGGGCCCTATGGCTACACCTTC. Amino acids: CAWSPGGPYGYTF.